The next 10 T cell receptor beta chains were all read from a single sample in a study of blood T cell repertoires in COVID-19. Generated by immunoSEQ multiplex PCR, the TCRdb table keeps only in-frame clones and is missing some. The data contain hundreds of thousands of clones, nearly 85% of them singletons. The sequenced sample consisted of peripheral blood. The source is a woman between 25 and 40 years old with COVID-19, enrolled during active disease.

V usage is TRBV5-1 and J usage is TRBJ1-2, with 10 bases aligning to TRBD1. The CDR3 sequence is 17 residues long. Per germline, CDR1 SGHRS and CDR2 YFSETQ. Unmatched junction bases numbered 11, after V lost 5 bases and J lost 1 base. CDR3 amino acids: CASRSGTGVVGNYGYTF. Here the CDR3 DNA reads TGCGCCAGCAGGTCCGGGACAGGGGTTGTGGGTAACTATGGCTACACCTTC.

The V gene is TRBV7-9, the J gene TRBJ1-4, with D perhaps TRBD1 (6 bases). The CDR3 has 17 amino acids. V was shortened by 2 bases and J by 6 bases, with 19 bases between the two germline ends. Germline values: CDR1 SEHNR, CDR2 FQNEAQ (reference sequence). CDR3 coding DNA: TGTGCCAGCAGCTTACTGGCAGGGGCCAGGGGTGATGAAAAACTGTTTTTT. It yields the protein CASSLLAGARGDEKLFF.

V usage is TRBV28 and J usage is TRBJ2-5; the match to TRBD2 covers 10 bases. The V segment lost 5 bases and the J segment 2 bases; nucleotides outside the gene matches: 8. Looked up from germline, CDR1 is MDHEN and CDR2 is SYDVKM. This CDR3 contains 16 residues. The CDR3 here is CASSTIAGGQQETQYF. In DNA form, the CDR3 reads TGTGCCAGCAGTACTATAGCGGGGGGCCAACAAGAGACCCAGTACTTC. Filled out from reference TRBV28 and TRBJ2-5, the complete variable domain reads DVKVTQSSRYLVKRTGEKVFLECVQDMDHENMFWYRQDPGLGLRLIYFSYDVKMKEKGDIPEGYSVSREKKERFSLILESASTNQTSMYLCASSTIAGGQQETQYFGPGTRLLVL.

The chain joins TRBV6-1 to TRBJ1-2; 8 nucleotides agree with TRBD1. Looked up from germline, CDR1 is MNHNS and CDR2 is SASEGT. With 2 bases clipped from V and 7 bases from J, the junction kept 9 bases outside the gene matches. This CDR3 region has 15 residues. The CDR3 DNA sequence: TGTGCCAGCAGTGAACAGGGGGCTGCTCAAGGTGGCTACACCTTC. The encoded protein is CASSEQGAAQGGYTF.

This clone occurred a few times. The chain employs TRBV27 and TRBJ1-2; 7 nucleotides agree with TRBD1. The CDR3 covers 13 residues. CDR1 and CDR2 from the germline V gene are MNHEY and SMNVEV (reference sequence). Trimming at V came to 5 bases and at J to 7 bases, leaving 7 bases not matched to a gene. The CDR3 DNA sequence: TGTGCCAGCAGTATAACAGGGGAGGCTGGCTACACCTTC. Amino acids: CASSITGEAGYTF.

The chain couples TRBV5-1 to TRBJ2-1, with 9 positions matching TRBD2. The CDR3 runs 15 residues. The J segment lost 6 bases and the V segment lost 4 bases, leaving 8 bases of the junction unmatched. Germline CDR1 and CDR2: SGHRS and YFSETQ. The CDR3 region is CASSLTSGPFNEQFF. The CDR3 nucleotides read TGCGCCAGCAGCCTCACTAGCGGGCCTTTCAATGAGCAGTTCTTC.

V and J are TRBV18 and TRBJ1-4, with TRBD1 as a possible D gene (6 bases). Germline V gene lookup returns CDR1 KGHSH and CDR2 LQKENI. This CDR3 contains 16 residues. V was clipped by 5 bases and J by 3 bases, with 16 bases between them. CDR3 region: CASSSSGTRSNEKLFF. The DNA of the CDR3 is TGTGCCAGCTCATCTTCCGGGACACGGTCTAATGAAAAACTGTTTTTT.

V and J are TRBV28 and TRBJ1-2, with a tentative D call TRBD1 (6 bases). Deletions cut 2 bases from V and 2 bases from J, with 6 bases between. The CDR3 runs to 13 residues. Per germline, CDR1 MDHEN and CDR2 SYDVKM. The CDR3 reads CASSLQGNYGYTF. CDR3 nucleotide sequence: TGTGCCAGCAGTTTACAGGGGAACTATGGCTACACCTTC.

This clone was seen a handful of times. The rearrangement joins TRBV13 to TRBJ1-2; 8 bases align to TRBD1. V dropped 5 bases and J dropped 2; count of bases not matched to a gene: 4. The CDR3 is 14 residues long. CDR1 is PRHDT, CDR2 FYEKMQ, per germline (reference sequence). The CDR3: CASSRQGRNYGYTF. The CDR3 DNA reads TGTGCCAGCAGCAGACAGGGGAGAAACTATGGCTACACCTTC.

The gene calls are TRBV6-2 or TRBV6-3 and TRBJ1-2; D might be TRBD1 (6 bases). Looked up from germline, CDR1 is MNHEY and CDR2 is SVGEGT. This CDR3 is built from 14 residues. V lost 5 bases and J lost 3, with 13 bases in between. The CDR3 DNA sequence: TGTGCCAGCAGTGCTAATGGGGGCGACTATGGCTACACCTTC. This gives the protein CASSANGGDYGYTF.